This T cell receptor (beta chain) was captured in a study of blood T cell repertoires in COVID-19. Overall study context: Specimens from acute and convalescent COVID-19 originated in the United States, Italy and Spain. The cDNA or gDNA used as material had been derived from T cells, B-cell-depleted T cells, or PBMCs.

Per the original methods: The authors estimated nucleated cell counts from reference gene primer amplification. Only in-frame clones appear in the TCRdb table, and some are missing; sequencing was by immunoSEQ multiplex PCR. That table furnishes V, J and clone size, whereas the DNA furnished D and trimming. Of about 260,000 clones in the sample, around nine tenths were seen once. This receptor was obtained from a man in his forties or fifties who had recovered from COVID-19. What was sequenced was peripheral blood.

The DNA of the CDR3 is TGCAGCGTCCCCCAGGGGTTAAGGGAGACCCAGTACTTC. Translating gives CSVPQGLRETQYF. The chain uses TRBV29-1 and TRBJ2-5; D possibly corresponds to TRBD1 (6 bases). The CDR3 runs 13 residues. Trimming left V 6 bases short and J 5 bases short, with 16 bases between. The germline V gene has CDR1 SQVTM and CDR2 ANQGSEA.